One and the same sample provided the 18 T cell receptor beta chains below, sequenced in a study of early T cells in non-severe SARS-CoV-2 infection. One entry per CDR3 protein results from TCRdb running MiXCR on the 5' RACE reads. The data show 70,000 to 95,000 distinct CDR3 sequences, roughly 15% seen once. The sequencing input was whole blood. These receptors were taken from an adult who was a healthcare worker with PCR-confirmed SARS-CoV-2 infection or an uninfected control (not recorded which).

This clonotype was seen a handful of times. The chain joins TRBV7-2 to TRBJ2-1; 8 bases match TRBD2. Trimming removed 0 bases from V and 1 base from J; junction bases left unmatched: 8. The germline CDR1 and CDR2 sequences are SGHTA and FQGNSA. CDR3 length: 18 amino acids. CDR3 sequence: CASSLAFSGEVSYNEQFF. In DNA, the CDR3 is TGTGCCAGCAGCTTAGCGTTTAGCGGGGAGGTATCCTACAATGAGCAGTTCTTC.

CDR3 sequence reads: CASSFFDANSPLHF. CDR3 in DNA: TGTGCCAGCAGCTTTTTCGATGCGAATTCACCCCTCCACTTT. V and J are TRBV7-2 and TRBJ1-6, with D unclear. Germline assignment: CDR1 SGHTA and CDR2 FQGNSA. V gave up 3 bases and J gave up 7 bases, with 10 bases separating them. The CDR3 totals 14 residues.

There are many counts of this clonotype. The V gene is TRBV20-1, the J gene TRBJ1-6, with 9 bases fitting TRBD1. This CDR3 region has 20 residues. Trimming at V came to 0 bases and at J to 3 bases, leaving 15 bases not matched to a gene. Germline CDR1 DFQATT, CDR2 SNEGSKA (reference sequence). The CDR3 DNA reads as TGCAGTGCTAGAGACCCTAGCTTCTCGACAGGGGGAATCTATAATTCACCCCTCCACTTT. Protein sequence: CSARDPSFSTGGIYNSPLHF.

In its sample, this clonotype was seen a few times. In DNA, the CDR3 is TGTGCCAGCAGCTTGTTTGTCTCGGGGGGAAGCTCCTACAATGAGCAGTTCTTC. Protein sequence: CASSLFVSGGSSYNEQFF. The chain combines TRBV5-6 with TRBJ2-1, with TRBD2 matching 7 bases. Germline CDR1 is SGHDT and CDR2 is YYEEEE. Trimming removed 1 base from V and 0 bases from J; junction bases left unmatched: 10. This CDR3 has 18 amino acids.

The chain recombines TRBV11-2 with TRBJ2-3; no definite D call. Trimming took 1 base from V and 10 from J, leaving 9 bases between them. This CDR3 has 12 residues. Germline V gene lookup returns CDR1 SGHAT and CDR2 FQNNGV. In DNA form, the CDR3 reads TGTGCCAGCAGCTTAGTCGCCAGCGCGCAGTATTTT. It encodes CASSLVASAQYF.

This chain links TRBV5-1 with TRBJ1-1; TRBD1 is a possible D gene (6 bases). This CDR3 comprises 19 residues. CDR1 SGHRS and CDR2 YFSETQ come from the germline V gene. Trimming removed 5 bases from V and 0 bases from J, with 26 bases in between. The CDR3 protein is CASSSRAVRVRDMNTEAFF. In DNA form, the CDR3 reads TGCGCCAGCAGTAGTCGGGCCGTCAGGGTAAGGGACATGAACACTGAAGCTTTCTTT.

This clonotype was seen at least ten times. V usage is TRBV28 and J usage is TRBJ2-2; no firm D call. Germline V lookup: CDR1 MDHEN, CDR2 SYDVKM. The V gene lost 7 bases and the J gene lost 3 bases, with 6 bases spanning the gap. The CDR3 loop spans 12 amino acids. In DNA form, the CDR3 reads TGTGCCAGCACCAGACACACCGGGGAGCTGTTTTTT. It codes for CASTRHTGELFF.

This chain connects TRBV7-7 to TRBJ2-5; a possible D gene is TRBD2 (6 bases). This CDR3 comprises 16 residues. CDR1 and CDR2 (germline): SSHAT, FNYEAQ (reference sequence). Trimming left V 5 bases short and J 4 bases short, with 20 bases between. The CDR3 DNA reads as TGTGCCAGCAGCAGGGGTGGGGCGGGGCGAGGAGAGACCCAGTACTTC. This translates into CASSRGGAGRGETQYF.

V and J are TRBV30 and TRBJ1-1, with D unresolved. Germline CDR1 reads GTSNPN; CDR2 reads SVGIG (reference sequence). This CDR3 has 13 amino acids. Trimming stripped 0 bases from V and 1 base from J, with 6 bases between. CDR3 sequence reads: CAWSVGTNTEAFF. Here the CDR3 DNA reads TGTGCCTGGAGTGTTGGTACGAACACTGAAGCTTTCTTT.

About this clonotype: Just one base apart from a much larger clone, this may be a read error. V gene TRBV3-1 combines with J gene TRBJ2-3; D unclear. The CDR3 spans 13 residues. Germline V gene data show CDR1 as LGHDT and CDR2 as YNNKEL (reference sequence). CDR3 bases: TGTGCCAGCAGACTACAAAGCACAAATACGCAGTATTTT. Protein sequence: CASRLQSTNTQYF.

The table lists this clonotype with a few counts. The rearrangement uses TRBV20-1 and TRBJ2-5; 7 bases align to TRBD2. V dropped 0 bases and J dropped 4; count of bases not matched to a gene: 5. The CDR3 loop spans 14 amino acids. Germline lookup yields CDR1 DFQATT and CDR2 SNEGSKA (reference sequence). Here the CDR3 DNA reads TGCAGTGCTAGAGATATGGCTAGCGGAGAGACCCAGTACTTC. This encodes CSARDMASGETQYF.

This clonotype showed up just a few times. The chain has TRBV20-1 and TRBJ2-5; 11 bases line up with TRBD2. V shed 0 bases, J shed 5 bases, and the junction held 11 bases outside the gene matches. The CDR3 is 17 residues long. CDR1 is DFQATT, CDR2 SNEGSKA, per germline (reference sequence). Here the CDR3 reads CSARDVLAGGRQETQYF. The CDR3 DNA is TGCAGTGCTAGAGATGTTCTAGCGGGGGGCCGACAGGAGACCCAGTACTTC.

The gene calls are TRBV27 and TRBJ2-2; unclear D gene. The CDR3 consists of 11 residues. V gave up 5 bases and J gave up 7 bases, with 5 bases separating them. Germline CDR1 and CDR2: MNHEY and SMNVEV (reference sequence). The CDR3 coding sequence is TGTGCCAGCAGTGGATTCGGGGAGCTGTTTTTT. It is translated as CASSGFGELFF.

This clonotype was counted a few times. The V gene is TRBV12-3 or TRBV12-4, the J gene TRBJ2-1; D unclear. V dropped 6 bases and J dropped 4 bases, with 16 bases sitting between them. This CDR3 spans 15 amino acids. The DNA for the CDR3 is TGTGCCAGCAGAGACGGACCAGAGGCATACAATGAGCAGTTCTTC. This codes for CASRDGPEAYNEQFF.

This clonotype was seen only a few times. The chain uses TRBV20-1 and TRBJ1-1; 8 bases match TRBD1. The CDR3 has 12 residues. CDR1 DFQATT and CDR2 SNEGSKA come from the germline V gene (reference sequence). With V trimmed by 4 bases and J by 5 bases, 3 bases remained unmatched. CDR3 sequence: CSAIRTGTEAFF. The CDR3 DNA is TGCAGTGCTATACGGACAGGGACTGAAGCTTTCTTT.

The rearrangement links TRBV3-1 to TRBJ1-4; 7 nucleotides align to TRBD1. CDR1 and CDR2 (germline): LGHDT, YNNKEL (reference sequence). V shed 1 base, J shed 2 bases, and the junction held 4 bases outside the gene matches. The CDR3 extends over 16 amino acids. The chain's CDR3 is CASSQGDRVTNEKLFF. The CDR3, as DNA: TGTGCCAGCAGCCAAGGTGACAGGGTGACTAATGAAAAACTGTTTTTT.

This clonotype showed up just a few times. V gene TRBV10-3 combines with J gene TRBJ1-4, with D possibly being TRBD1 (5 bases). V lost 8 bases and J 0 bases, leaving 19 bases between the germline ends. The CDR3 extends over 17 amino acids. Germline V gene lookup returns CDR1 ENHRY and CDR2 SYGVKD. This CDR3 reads CAISKTGDTSTNEKLFF. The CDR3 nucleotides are TGTGCCATCTCAAAAACGGGGGATACCTCAACTAATGAAAAACTGTTTTTT.

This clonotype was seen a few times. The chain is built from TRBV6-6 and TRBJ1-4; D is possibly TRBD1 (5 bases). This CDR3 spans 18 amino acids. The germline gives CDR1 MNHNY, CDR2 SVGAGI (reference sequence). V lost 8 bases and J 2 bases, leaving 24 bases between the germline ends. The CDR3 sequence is CASLWGKTLEGTNEKLFF. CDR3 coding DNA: TGTGCCAGCCTCTGGGGTAAAACTTTAGAGGGGACTAATGAAAAACTGTTTTTT.